This is a list of T cell receptor beta chains from one sample in a study of a mutant IDH1 vaccine in newly diagnosed glioma. The method was immunoSEQ multiplex PCR; TCRdb's version includes in-frame clones alone and lacks a portion of them. The table has about 16,000 clones, approximately 80% seen once. Here the sequenced sample was PBMCs, taken from a glioma patient treated with radiotherapy, temozolomide or both. These receptors all stem from a middle-aged man with glioma. Both conserved end residues are part of each CDR3. D genes are given only for firm matches. A row's size may be missing; if present it is once, few, many or a size class.

V: TRBV28; size: -; J: TRBJ1-1; D: -; DNA: TGTGCCAGCAGGACGACCCCGGCGGGGCGGGTGAACACTGAAGCTTTCTTT; CDR3: CASRTTPAGRVNTEAFF
V: TRBV6-6; size: -; J: TRBJ1-5; D: TRBD1; DNA: TGTGCCAGCAGTTACCTGGACAGGGGAGCCCAGCATTTT; CDR3: CASSYLDRGAQHF
V: TRBV11-2; size: -; J: TRBJ2-1; D: -; DNA: TGTGCCAGCAGCTTTGGGATGGGCCCCAATGAGCAGTTCTTC; CDR3: CASSFGMGPNEQFF
V: TRBV28; size: -; J: TRBJ1-4; D: -; DNA: TGTGCCAGCAGTCTCCCCCCGCCTGTGGGAGAAAAACTGTTTTTT; CDR3: CASSLPPPVGEKLFF
V: TRBV4-1; size: few; J: TRBJ1-1; D: -; DNA: TGCGCCAGCAGCCAAGAGAACACTGAAGCTTTCTTT; CDR3: CASSQENTEAFF
V: TRBV11-2; size: -; J: TRBJ2-5; D: TRBD2; DNA: TGTGCCAGCAGCGCAATAGCGGGAGGGCAAGAGACCCAGTACTTC; CDR3: CASSAIAGGQETQYF
V: TRBV19; size: -; J: TRBJ2-1; D: -; DNA: TGTGCCAGTATCGGCCACCCCTACAATGAGCAGTTCTTC; CDR3: CASIGHPYNEQFF
V: TRBV28; size: -; J: TRBJ2-5; D: TRBD1; DNA: TGTGCCACCAGATCCCCGGGACAGGGTAGTTTGACCCAGTACTTC; CDR3: CATRSPGQGSLTQYF
V: TRBV6-1; size: -; J: TRBJ2-1; D: TRBD2; DNA: TGTGCCAGTCGGGGCGGGAGCTCCTACAATGAGCAGTTCTTC; CDR3: CASRGGSSYNEQFF
V: TRBV28; size: -; J: TRBJ1-2; D: -; DNA: TGTGCCAGCAGTCTAGGTATGGGGGGCTACACCTTC; CDR3: CASSLGMGGYTF
V: TRBV19; size: -; J: TRBJ1-4; D: TRBD1; DNA: TGTGCCAGTAGCCCTGACAGGGGGCTCCGGGAAAAACTGTTTTTT; CDR3: CASSPDRGLREKLFF
V: TRBV6-6; size: -; J: TRBJ2-5; D: -; DNA: TGTGCCAGCAGTTTATCCCGGGAGACCCAGTACTTC; CDR3: CASSLSRETQYF
V: TRBV11-2; size: once; J: TRBJ2-3; D: -; DNA: TGTGCCAGCAGCTTAGGGGCGGCGCCACGCACAGATACGCAGTATTTT; CDR3: CASSLGAAPRTDTQYF
V: TRBV19; size: -; J: TRBJ2-1; D: TRBD2; DNA: TGTGCCAGTAGTACACGCGCCAGCGGGAGGATCGGGGAGCAGTTCTTC; CDR3: CASSTRASGRIGEQFF
V: TRBV30; size: few; J: TRBJ2-2; D: -; DNA: TGTGCCTGGAGTCGGCAGAACACCGGGGAGCTGTTTTTT; CDR3: CAWSRQNTGELFF
V: TRBV29-1; size: -; J: TRBJ2-3; D: -; DNA: TGCAGCATCGATGTAGAGGGCTCAGATACGCAGTATTTT; CDR3: CSIDVEGSDTQYF
V: TRBV7-2; size: -; J: TRBJ2-3; D: TRBD2; DNA: TGTGCCAGCAGCCGACTAGCGGGAGAGACAGATACGCAGTATTTT; CDR3: CASSRLAGETDTQYF
V: TRBV18; size: -; J: TRBJ1-3; D: -; DNA: TGTGCCAGCTCACCACCGTTGAGACAAAGCATATATTTT; CDR3: CASSPPLRQSIYF
V: TRBV28; size: -; J: TRBJ2-7; D: -; DNA: TGTGCCAGCAGGGATACAGGGGAGGGAGGGTACGAGCAGTACTTC; CDR3: CASRDTGEGGYEQYF
V: TRBV4-1; size: -; J: TRBJ2-1; D: -; DNA: TGCGCCAGCAGCCATCGTGGGTCCCTGGATGAGCAGTTCTTC; CDR3: CASSHRGSLDEQFF
V: TRBV19; size: -; J: TRBJ2-4; D: -; DNA: TGTGCCAGTATCGACAGTTTAGCCAAAAACATTCAGTACTTC; CDR3: CASIDSLAKNIQYF
V: TRBV15; size: -; J: TRBJ1-2; D: -; DNA: TGTGCCACCAGCTCCCAGGTAGATGGCTACACCTTC; CDR3: CATSSQVDGYTF
V: TRBV18; size: -; J: TRBJ1-3; D: -; DNA: TGTGCCAGCTCACCAGCCACAGGGAGTAGGAACACCATATATTTT; CDR3: CASSPATGSRNTIYF
V: TRBV6-4; size: -; J: TRBJ1-2; D: -; DNA: TGTGCCAGCAGTGACTCGGTCAACTATGGCTACACCTTC; CDR3: CASSDSVNYGYTF
V: TRBV5-1; size: -; J: TRBJ2-3; D: -; DNA: TGCGCCAGCAGCTTGGGGTTGCGGGACGCAGATACGCAGTATTTT; CDR3: CASSLGLRDADTQYF
V: TRBV10-2; size: -; J: TRBJ2-2; D: -; DNA: TGCGCCAGCAGTGGGGCCTTCGGGGAGCTGTTTTTT; CDR3: CASSGAFGELFF
V: TRBV18; size: once; J: TRBJ2-5; D: -; DNA: TGTGCCAGCTCCCCCAACAGGGGCGGGAGTCAGACCCAGTACTTC; CDR3: CASSPNRGGSQTQYF
V: TRBV7-2; size: -; J: TRBJ2-7; D: TRBD1; DNA: TGTGCCAGCAGCCAAACGGGACAGGATTTTGCCTACGAGCAGTACTTC; CDR3: CASSQTGQDFAYEQYF
V: TRBV30; size: -; J: TRBJ1-1; D: -; DNA: TGTGCCTCTAGAGAGCAGGGAGAAGCTTTCTTT; CDR3: CASREQGEAFF
V: TRBV13; size: -; J: TRBJ2-7; D: -; DNA: TGTGCCAGCAGCTCCTCAGGGGTTGGGGAGCAGTACTTC; CDR3: CASSSSGVGEQYF
V: TRBV7-2; size: -; J: TRBJ2-3; D: TRBD2; DNA: TGTGCCAGCAGCCCAATAGCGGGAGTGAGCACAGATACGCAGTATTTT; CDR3: CASSPIAGVSTDTQYF
V: TRBV18; size: -; J: TRBJ1-2; D: -; DNA: TGTGCCAGCTCACCGCCCTACGGACTTTCCTATGGCTACACCTTC; CDR3: CASSPPYGLSYGYTF
V: TRBV5-6; size: -; J: TRBJ1-2; D: TRBD1; DNA: TGTGCCAGCAGGACGGGACAGGTAGTCGCCTATGGCTACACCTTC; CDR3: CASRTGQVVAYGYTF
V: TRBV25-1; size: once; J: TRBJ2-5; D: -; DNA: TGTGCCAGCAGTGAGGGGATCCAGGGTGAGATCGAGACCCAGTACTTC; CDR3: CASSEGIQGEIETQYF
V: TRBV14; size: -; J: TRBJ1-6; D: -; DNA: TGTGCCAGCAGCCAGCTACGGGACCAAGGATCACCCCTCCACTTT; CDR3: CASSQLRDQGSPLHF
V: TRBV11-2; size: -; J: TRBJ2-5; D: TRBD2; DNA: TGTGCCAGCAGCCCAGGGGCGGGACTAGCCGTAGAGACCCAGTACTTC; CDR3: CASSPGAGLAVETQYF
V: TRBV11-3; size: -; J: TRBJ1-1; D: -; DNA: TGTGCCAGCAGCTTCCAAGGGACCACTGAAGCTTTCTTT; CDR3: CASSFQGTTEAFF
V: TRBV6-5; size: -; J: TRBJ1-1; D: -; DNA: TGTGCCAGCAGTACTCGACAGGCGACGAACACTGAAGCTTTCTTT; CDR3: CASSTRQATNTEAFF
V: TRBV28; size: -; J: TRBJ1-1; D: -; DNA: TGTGCCAGCAGTCAACCGGCGCCCGTGGGGACTGAAGCTTTCTTT; CDR3: CASSQPAPVGTEAFF
V: TRBV6-6; size: -; J: TRBJ2-3; D: -; DNA: TGTGCCAGCAGTTACTCGACTACAAGCACAGATACGCAGTATTTT; CDR3: CASSYSTTSTDTQYF
V: TRBV19; size: -; J: TRBJ2-2; D: TRBD2; DNA: TGTGCCAGTAGCCTACTACGACTAGCGGGAGGGTACGACACCGGGGAGCTGTTTTTT; CDR3: CASSLLRLAGGYDTGELFF
V: TRBV7-9; size: -; J: TRBJ1-4; D: -; DNA: TGTGCCAGCAGCGCGACCCGGGACGGTCCAGAAAAACTGTTTTTT; CDR3: CASSATRDGPEKLFF
V: TRBV28; size: -; J: TRBJ1-5; D: TRBD1; DNA: TGTGCCAGCAGTTTATTGTCAGGGGGCAAGGGGGCCCAGCATTTT; CDR3: CASSLLSGGKGAQHF
V: TRBV5-1; size: -; J: TRBJ2-5; D: -; DNA: TGCGCCAGCAGCTTGGCAGTGAGGGGGGAGGGTGAGACCCAGTACTTC; CDR3: CASSLAVRGEGETQYF
V: TRBV5-4; size: once; J: TRBJ2-5; D: TRBD2; DNA: TGTGCCAGCACAGCCGCCGGGAGGGCCAGGGAGACCCAGTACTTC; CDR3: CASTAAGRARETQYF
V: TRBV6-6; size: -; J: TRBJ2-3; D: -; DNA: TGTGCCAGCAGCGGCGAGGGACGACTCAAAGCGGATACGCAGTATTTT; CDR3: CASSGEGRLKADTQYF
V: TRBV5-1; size: -; J: TRBJ2-2; D: -; DNA: TGCGCCAGCAGCTTGGGCGGCGCCAGGACGAACACCGGGGAGCTGTTTTTT; CDR3: CASSLGGARTNTGELFF
V: TRBV11-2; size: -; J: TRBJ2-3; D: -; DNA: TGTGCCAGCAGCCCATTACGCACAGATACGCAGTATTTT; CDR3: CASSPLRTDTQYF
V: TRBV28; size: -; J: TRBJ1-5; D: TRBD1; DNA: TGTGCCAGCAGCACGACGACAGGGAGTCGGCAGCCCCAGCATTTT; CDR3: CASSTTTGSRQPQHF
V: TRBV7-2; size: -; J: TRBJ2-3; D: TRBD1; DNA: TGTGCCAGCAGCTTAAGGGGGACAGGAAGAGATACGCAGTATTTT; CDR3: CASSLRGTGRDTQYF
V: TRBV7-2; size: -; J: TRBJ1-4; D: -; DNA: TGTGCCAGCAGCTCCGGAGTTCATAGTAATGAAAAACTGTTTTTT; CDR3: CASSSGVHSNEKLFF
V: TRBV7-8; size: -; J: TRBJ2-2; D: -; DNA: TGTGCCAGCAGCTTATATAAGGGGAGTGGACACGGGGAGCTGTTTTTT; CDR3: CASSLYKGSGHGELFF
V: TRBV19; size: -; J: TRBJ1-1; D: -; DNA: TGTGCCAGTCTACTTACAGGAACTGGCACTGAAGCTTTCTTT; CDR3: CASLLTGTGTEAFF
V: TRBV6-6; size: -; J: TRBJ1-2; D: -; DNA: TGTGCCAGCAGTTATGAGCAGGGGAATGGCTACACCTTC; CDR3: CASSYEQGNGYTF
V: TRBV5-4; size: -; J: TRBJ2-7; D: -; DNA: TGTGCCAGCAGCTTGGACGGCTCCTACGAGCAGTACTTC; CDR3: CASSLDGSYEQYF
V: TRBV5-1; size: few; J: TRBJ1-5; D: TRBD1; DNA: TGCGCCAGCAGCTTGCGACAGGGAGGGCAGCCCCAGCATTTT; CDR3: CASSLRQGGQPQHF
V: TRBV6-1; size: -; J: TRBJ2-5; D: -; DNA: TGTGCCAGCAGCAAAAACAGGGCCCTCGGAGAGACCCAGTACTTC; CDR3: CASSKNRALGETQYF
V: TRBV7-2; size: -; J: TRBJ2-1; D: -; DNA: TGTGCCAGCAGCTTAGCGCGCGGGGAGCAGTTCTTC; CDR3: CASSLARGEQFF
V: TRBV5-1; size: -; J: TRBJ2-1; D: -; DNA: TGCGCCAGCAGCTTGAGCCCAATCGGGGATCGTGAGCAGTTCTTC; CDR3: CASSLSPIGDREQFF
V: TRBV6-1; size: -; J: TRBJ2-5; D: TRBD1; DNA: TGTGCCAGCAGTGAAGGGGACAGGGACCTGGAGACCCAGTACTTC; CDR3: CASSEGDRDLETQYF